Listed below are T cell receptor beta chains from one sample, sequenced in a study of T cell repertoires in ileal Crohn's disease. Sequencing was performed with immunoSEQ multiplex PCR; in TCRdb, only in-frame clones are kept and a portion is missing. Among 11,000 or so clones, more than 70% were seen once, and the ten largest hold 13% to 15%. Material for sequencing was ileal tissue. The source is an adult with Crohn's disease. Both conserved end residues are part of each CDR3. The D gene is left open where the match is weak. Clone size is given for some rows only: seen once, a few or many times, or a class if the clone is expanded.

TRBV7-8,-,-,TRBJ1-1,CASSAAGARGEAFF,TGTGCCAGCAGCGCAGCAGGGGCTCGAGGTGAAGCTTTCTTT
TRBV6-1,-,-,TRBJ1-4,CASSGATGNEKLFF,TGTGCCAGCAGTGGTGCAACAGGGAATGAAAAACTGTTTTTT
TRBV5-1,-,TRBD1,TRBJ2-3,CASSSQGQGFADTQYF,TGCGCCAGCAGCTCACAGGGGCAGGGGTTTGCAGATACGCAGTATTTT
TRBV19,-,TRBD1,TRBJ1-2,CASSSGQGIYGYTF,TGTGCCAGTAGTTCGGGACAGGGGATCTATGGCTACACCTTC
TRBV5-1,-,-,TRBJ2-7,CASRASSYEQYF,TGCGCCAGCAGGGCCAGCTCCTACGAGCAGTACTTC
TRBV27,-,TRBD1,TRBJ2-3,CASSPDRPTDTQYF,TGTGCCAGCAGTCCGGACAGGCCCACAGATACGCAGTATTTT
TRBV18,-,TRBD1,TRBJ1-1,CASSPGQGRGTEAFF,TGTGCCAGCTCACCAGGACAGGGGAGAGGTACTGAAGCTTTCTTT
TRBV9,-,TRBD1,TRBJ1-1,CASSVEGARAEAFF,TGTGCCAGCAGCGTAGAGGGGGCGCGGGCTGAAGCTTTCTTT
TRBV6-1,once,-,TRBJ2-5,CASSPGWLGGTQYF,TGTGCCAGCAGCCCGGGGTGGCTAGGGGGGACCCAGTACTTC
TRBV7-8,once,-,TRBJ2-7,CASSFIRSEQYF,TGTGCCAGCAGCTTCATCCGGAGCGAGCAGTACTTC
TRBV29-1,-,-,TRBJ2-1,CSVGYSSYNEQFF,TGCAGCGTTGGGTATAGCTCCTACAATGAGCAGTTCTTC
TRBV7-2,-,TRBD2,TRBJ2-1,CASSWGGGSGGSEQFF,TGTGCCAGCAGCTGGGGAGGTGGTAGCGGGGGAAGTGAGCAGTTCTTC
TRBV9,-,-,TRBJ2-2,CASSVVTGLVTGELFF,TGTGCCAGCAGCGTAGTCACAGGGCTGGTCACCGGGGAGCTGTTTTTT
TRBV7-2,-,-,TRBJ2-7,CASSSPDKSSYEQYF,TGTGCCAGCAGCTCGCCGGACAAGAGCTCCTACGAGCAGTACTTC
TRBV15,once,-,TRBJ1-1,CATSEDEIATEAFF,TGTGCCACCAGCGAAGACGAGATAGCCACTGAAGCTTTCTTT
TRBV27,-,-,TRBJ1-2,CASSSWGHGYTF,TGTGCCAGCAGTTCGTGGGGGCATGGCTACACCTTC
TRBV6-4,-,-,TRBJ2-5,CASSEEGGGQETQYF,TGTGCCAGCAGTGAAGAGGGAGGGGGACAAGAGACCCAGTACTTC
TRBV19,-,TRBD1,TRBJ2-6,CASSSGQGTGANVLTF,TGTGCCAGTAGTAGCGGACAGGGAACCGGGGCCAACGTCCTGACTTTC
TRBV27,-,-,TRBJ2-7,CASSSNFPPYEQYF,TGTGCCAGCAGTTCGAACTTCCCCCCCTACGAGCAGTACTTC
TRBV18,-,TRBD2,TRBJ2-7,CASSRREGEQYF,TGTGCCAGCTCACGCAGGGAGGGCGAGCAGTACTTC
TRBV21-1,few,-,TRBJ2-4,CASSKGPEKYIQYF,TGTGCCAGCAGCAAAGGCCCCGAGAAGTACATTCAGTACTTC
TRBV4-1,-,TRBD2,TRBJ2-3,CASSHTVAGGLGTDTQYF,TGCGCCAGCAGCCATACCGTAGCGGGGGGGCTTGGCACAGATACGCAGTATTTT
TRBV5-4,large,-,TRBJ2-3,CASSLGRGGPDTQYF,TGTGCCAGCAGCTTGGGAAGGGGGGGCCCAGATACGCAGTATTTT
TRBV5-1,-,-,TRBJ2-1,CASREGSNEQFF,TGCGCCAGCAGGGAGGGCTCCAATGAGCAGTTCTTC
TRBV10-3,medium-sized,-,TRBJ1-1,CAIRNIGVGTEAFF,TGTGCCATCAGGAATATAGGGGTCGGCACTGAAGCTTTCTTT
TRBV6-6,-,-,TRBJ2-5,CASRTPQETQYF,TGTGCCAGCAGAACACCCCAAGAGACCCAGTACTTC
TRBV4-1,-,TRBD1,TRBJ2-1,CASSQGLGQGASYNEQFF,TGCGCCAGCAGCCAAGGTCTTGGACAGGGGGCCTCCTACAATGAGCAGTTCTTC
TRBV7-9,-,TRBD1,TRBJ1-1,CASSPPAGGQQLEAFF,TGTGCCAGCAGCCCTCCAGCCGGGGGACAGCAGCTGGAAGCTTTCTTT
TRBV5-1,-,-,TRBJ1-2,CASSEQGSYGYTF,TGCGCCAGCAGTGAACAGGGATCCTATGGCTACACCTTC
TRBV11-3,-,TRBD2,TRBJ2-2,CASSLAGGNTGELFF,TGTGCCAGCAGCCTAGCGGGGGGGAACACCGGGGAGCTGTTTTTT
TRBV27,-,-,TRBJ1-1,CASSFSEGAEAFF,TGTGCCAGCAGTTTCTCCGAAGGGGCTGAAGCTTTCTTT
TRBV5-4,-,-,TRBJ2-4,CASSWGTGAKNIQYF,TGTGCCAGCAGCTGGGGCACAGGGGCCAAAAACATTCAGTACTTC
TRBV19,-,-,TRBJ1-4,CASSNVQWATTNEKLFF,TGTGCCAGTAGTAACGTCCAATGGGCTACAACTAATGAAAAACTGTTTTTT
TRBV10-3,-,-,TRBJ1-1,CATGITDTEAFF,TGTGCCACCGGGATCACAGACACTGAAGCTTTCTTT
TRBV4-3,-,TRBD1,TRBJ2-1,CASSIRQGYEQFF,TGCGCCAGCAGCATACGACAGGGATATGAGCAGTTCTTC
TRBV10-3,few,TRBD1,TRBJ2-3,CAISEGQGDTDTQYF,TGTGCCATCAGTGAGGGACAGGGGGACACAGATACGCAGTATTTT
TRBV5-1,-,-,TRBJ2-5,CASSSAGQETQYF,TGCGCCAGCAGCTCTGCAGGGCAAGAGACCCAGTACTTC
TRBV4-2,once,-,TRBJ1-6,CASSQEEQTNSPLHF,TGTGCCAGCAGCCAAGAGGAGCAGACCAATTCACCCCTCCACTTT
TRBV28,-,-,TRBJ2-7,CASSPQGGLREQYF,TGTGCCAGCAGCCCCCAGGGGGGCCTGCGCGAGCAGTACTTC
TRBV7-9,-,TRBD1,TRBJ1-1,CASSQTGGAEAFF,TGTGCCAGCAGCCAGACAGGGGGGGCTGAAGCTTTCTTT
TRBV18,-,TRBD1,TRBJ2-1,CASSPKTGENEQFF,TGTGCCAGCTCACCCAAAACAGGGGAGAATGAGCAGTTCTTC
TRBV19,-,TRBD1,TRBJ2-7,CASSPGQGTGEQYF,TGTGCCAGTAGTCCGGGACAGGGTACTGGCGAGCAGTACTTC
TRBV27,few,-,TRBJ2-5,CASSGGPQETQYF,TGTGCCAGCAGTGGCGGGCCGCAAGAGACCCAGTACTTC
TRBV7-2,once,-,TRBJ1-2,CASSPRQGYGYTF,TGTGCCAGCAGCCCTCGGCAGGGCTATGGCTACACCTTC
TRBV6-5,-,TRBD1,TRBJ1-2,CASSYRDRVEYGYTF,TGTGCCAGCAGTTACCGGGACAGGGTGGAATATGGCTACACCTTC
TRBV7-9,-,TRBD1,TRBJ1-1,CASSAYRGEAFF,TGTGCCAGCAGCGCCTACAGGGGTGAAGCTTTCTTT
TRBV4-3,-,TRBD1,TRBJ1-1,CASCKDRVATEAFF,TGCGCCAGCTGCAAGGACAGGGTGGCCACTGAAGCTTTCTTT
TRBV6-5,-,-,TRBJ1-2,CASTHGGFSNYGYTF,TGTGCCAGCACCCATGGGGGGTTCTCGAACTATGGCTACACCTTC
TRBV7-2,-,TRBD1,TRBJ2-2,CASSLTGDRARTGELFF,TGTGCCAGCAGCCTAACTGGGGACAGGGCGAGGACCGGGGAGCTGTTTTTT
TRBV7-2,-,TRBD2,TRBJ2-3,CASSLSGGAGLNTQYF,TGTGCCAGCAGCTTAAGCGGGGGGGCCGGGTTAAATACGCAGTATTTT
TRBV5-8,medium-sized,TRBD1,TRBJ1-5,CASREGTGNQPQHF,TGTGCCAGCAGAGAAGGGACAGGGAATCAGCCCCAGCATTTT
TRBV5-1,few,TRBD1,TRBJ2-2,CASSRATGVDGELFF,TGCGCCAGCAGCCGAGCTACAGGGGTCGACGGGGAGCTGTTTTTT